One sample yielded the 9 T cell receptor beta chains listed below, sequenced in a study of blood T cells in healthy people across ages. Alongside a J-beta primer mix, a sample-barcoded 5' primer served in a second PCR lasting about 7 to 12 cycles. A single record per CDR3 protein comes from TCRdb applying MiXCR to the 5' RACE reads. The top ten hold around 2.9% of the sample, which has approximately 800,000 distinct CDR3 sequences, approximately 24% seen once. These data were likewise used in another study, on T cells of mothers and their children.

Material: blood. The source of these receptors is a boy aged 5-17 years in good health.

The chain links TRBV15 to TRBJ2-7; D is possibly TRBD1 (6 bases). The CDR3 length is 13 residues. V lost 3 bases and J lost 4, with 10 bases in between. The germline CDR1 and CDR2 sequences are LNHNV and YYDKDF (reference sequence). CDR3: CATSSGRGYEQYF. The CDR3, as DNA: TGTGCCACCAGCAGCGGCAGGGGTTACGAGCAGTACTTC.

The CDR3 region has the DNA TGTGCCAGCAGCCGCTTTTTGAACACTGAAGCTTTCTTT. Its protein is CASSRFLNTEAFF. The V and J genes are TRBV3-1 and TRBJ1-1, with D unresolved. Trimming took off 4 bases at V and 0 bases at J, with 6 bases between the two ends. Germline CDR1 and CDR2: LGHDT and YNNKEL (reference sequence). This CDR3 region has 13 residues.

This clonotype was detected only a few times. The gene calls are TRBV6-5 and TRBJ2-3; tentatively, D is TRBD1 (6 bases). The CDR3 is 16 residues long. Trimming cost V 6 bases and J 0 bases, with 16 bases left between them. CDR1 is MNHEY, CDR2 SVGAGI, per germline. Written as DNA, the CDR3 is TGTGCCAGCAGCCTGGGGGCCCGGGGCAGCACAGATACGCAGTATTTT. Translation gives CASSLGARGSTDTQYF.

The chain employs TRBV10-3 and TRBJ1-2, with a possible D match to TRBD1 (5 bases). CDR1 ENHRY and CDR2 SYGVKD come from the germline V gene. V lost 5 bases, J lost 4 bases, and 14 bases lay in between. The CDR3 extends over 14 amino acids. CDR3 residues: CAISKGQGFYGYTF. The DNA of the CDR3 is TGTGCCATCAGTAAAGGGCAGGGATTCTATGGCTACACCTTC.

The V call is TRBV6-5, the J call TRBJ2-5, with D perhaps given as TRBD1 or TRBD2 (6 bases each). Germline CDR1 reads MNHEY; CDR2 reads SVGAGI. Trimming pared 5 bases from V and 9 bases from J, leaving 16 bases between. CDR3 length: 13 amino acids. CDR3 in amino acids: CASSRGPGRAQYF. The CDR3 region has the DNA TGTGCCAGCAGTCGGGGGCCGGGTAGGGCCCAGTACTTC.

V and J are TRBV20-1 and TRBJ1-4; 7 bases line up with TRBD1. Germline-derived CDR1 and CDR2 are DFQATT and SNEGSKA (reference sequence). The CDR3 runs to 12 residues. The V gene end was trimmed by 5 bases and the J gene end by 13 bases; junction bases not matched to a gene: 10. CDR3 DNA sequence: TGCAGTGCTCTGAGGGAGGGGGACAGACTGTTTTTT. Protein sequence: CSALREGDRLFF.

The rearrangement joins TRBV20-1 to TRBJ2-1; D is possibly TRBD1 (6 bases). The V end lost 4 bases, the J end lost 7 bases, and 17 bases lay between the germline ends. Germline V lookup: CDR1 DFQATT, CDR2 SNEGSKA (reference sequence). This CDR3 region has 14 residues. The CDR3 DNA reads TGCAGTGCTACGGGTGGGGACACCGGGAATGAGCAGTTCTTC. Translated: CSATGGDTGNEQFF.

This clonotype was observed a handful of times. The CDR3 spells CASTVTGTGVYGYTF. The CDR3 coding sequence is TGCGCCAGCACCGTAACCGGGACAGGGGTCTATGGCTACACCTTC. The chain uses TRBV5-1 and TRBJ2-7; the match to TRBD1 covers 10 bases. The J call may be faulty, since TRBJ1-2 better matches the DNA end. Germline V lookup: CDR1 SGHRS, CDR2 YFSETQ. CDR3 length: 15 amino acids.

The chain couples TRBV12-3 or TRBV12-4 to TRBJ1-5; 7 bases fit TRBD1. The CDR3 consists of 17 residues. Germline trimming cut 1 base from V and 0 bases from J; bases unmatched to any gene: 6. The CDR3 coding sequence is TGTGCCAGCAGTTTAGGAAGGACAGGCGGTAGCAATCAGCCCCAGCATTTT. Its translation: CASSLGRTGGSNQPQHF.